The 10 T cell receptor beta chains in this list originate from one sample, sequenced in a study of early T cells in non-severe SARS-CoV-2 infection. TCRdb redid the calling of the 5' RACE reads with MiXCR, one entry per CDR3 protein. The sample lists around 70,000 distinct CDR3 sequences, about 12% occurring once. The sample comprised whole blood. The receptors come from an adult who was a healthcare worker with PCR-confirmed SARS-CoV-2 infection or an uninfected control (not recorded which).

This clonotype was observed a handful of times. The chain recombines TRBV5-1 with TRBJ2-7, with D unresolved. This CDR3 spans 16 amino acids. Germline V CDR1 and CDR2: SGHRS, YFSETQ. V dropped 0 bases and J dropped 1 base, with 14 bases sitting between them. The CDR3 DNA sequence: TGCGCCAGCAGCTTGGGAGACCCGATTCCGTCCTACGAGCAGTACTTC. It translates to CASSLGDPIPSYEQYF.

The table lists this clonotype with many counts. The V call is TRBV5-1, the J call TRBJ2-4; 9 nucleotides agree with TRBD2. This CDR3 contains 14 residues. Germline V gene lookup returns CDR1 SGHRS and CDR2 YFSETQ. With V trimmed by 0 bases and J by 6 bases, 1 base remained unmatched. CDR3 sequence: CASSLVAGVNIQYF. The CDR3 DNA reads TGCGCCAGCAGCTTGGTAGCGGGAGTAAACATTCAGTACTTC.

As DNA, the CDR3 is TGCGCCAGCAGCTTATCCGGACAGGTCAACGAGCAGTACTTC. The encoded protein is CASSLSGQVNEQYF. The rearrangement joins TRBV5-1 to TRBJ2-7, with 7 positions matching TRBD1. The CDR3 length is 14 residues. Germline V gene sequence: CDR1 SGHRS, CDR2 YFSETQ. J gave up 5 bases and V 2 bases, and 7 bases lay outside the gene matches.

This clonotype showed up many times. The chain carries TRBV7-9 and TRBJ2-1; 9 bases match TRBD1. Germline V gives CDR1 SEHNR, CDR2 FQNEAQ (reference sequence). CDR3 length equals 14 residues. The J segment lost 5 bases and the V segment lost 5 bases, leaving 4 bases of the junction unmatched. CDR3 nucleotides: TGTGCCAGCAGCCTCCGGGACAGGGACAATGAGCAGTTCTTC. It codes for CASSLRDRDNEQFF.

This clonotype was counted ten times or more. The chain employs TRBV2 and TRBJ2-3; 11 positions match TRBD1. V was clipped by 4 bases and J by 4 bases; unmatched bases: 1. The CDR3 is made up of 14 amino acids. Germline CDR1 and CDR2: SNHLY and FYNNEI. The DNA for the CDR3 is TGTGCCAGCAGTGGGGGACAGGGGGCAGATACGCAGTATTTT. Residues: CASSGGQGADTQYF. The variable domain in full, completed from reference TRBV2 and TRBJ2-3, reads EPEVTQTPSHQVTQMGQEVILRCVPISNHLYFYWYRQILGQKVEFLVSFYNNEISEKSEIFDDQFSVERPDGSNFTLKIRSTKLEDSAMYFCASSGGQGADTQYFGPGTRLTVL.

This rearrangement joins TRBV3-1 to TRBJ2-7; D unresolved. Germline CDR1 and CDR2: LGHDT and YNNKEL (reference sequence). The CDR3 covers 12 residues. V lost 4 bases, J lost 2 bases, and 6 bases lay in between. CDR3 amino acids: CASSLGTYEQYF. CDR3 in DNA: TGTGCCAGCAGCCTGGGGACCTACGAGCAGTACTTC.

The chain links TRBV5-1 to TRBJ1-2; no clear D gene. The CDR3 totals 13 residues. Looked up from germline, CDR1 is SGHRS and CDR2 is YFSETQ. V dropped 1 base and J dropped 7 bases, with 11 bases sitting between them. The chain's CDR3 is CASSLITAFGYTF. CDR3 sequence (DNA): TGCGCCAGCAGCTTGATTACGGCATTTGGCTACACCTTC.

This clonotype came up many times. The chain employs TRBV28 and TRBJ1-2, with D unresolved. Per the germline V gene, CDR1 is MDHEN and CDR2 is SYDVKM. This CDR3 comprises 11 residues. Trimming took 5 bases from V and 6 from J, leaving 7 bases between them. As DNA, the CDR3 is TGTGCCAGCAGTGGGGAGGATGGCTACACCTTC. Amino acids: CASSGEDGYTF.

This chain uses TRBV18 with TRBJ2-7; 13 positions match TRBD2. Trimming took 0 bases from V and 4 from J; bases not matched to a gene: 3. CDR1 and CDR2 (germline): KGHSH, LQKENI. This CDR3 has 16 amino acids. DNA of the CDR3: TGTGCCAGCTCACCACCACTAGCGGGAGGGAAGTACGAGCAGTACTTC. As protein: CASSPPLAGGKYEQYF.

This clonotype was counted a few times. CDR3 nucleotide sequence: TGTGCCAGCAGTGGGGACTGGGGTTCCTACGAGCAGTACTTC. It codes for CASSGDWGSYEQYF. This chain joins TRBV2 and TRBJ2-7; the D gene is possibly TRBD2 (6 bases). The CDR3 contains 14 residues. Germline CDR1 SNHLY, CDR2 FYNNEI. V gave up 4 bases and J gave up 1 base, with 11 bases separating them.